Below, 28 T cell receptor beta chains from the same sample are listed, as sequenced in a study of blood T cell repertoires in COVID-19. Only in-frame clones appear in the TCRdb table, and some are missing; sequencing was by immunoSEQ multiplex PCR. The table lists tens of thousands of clones, roughly 90% of them singletons. Material for sequencing was peripheral blood. These TCRs come from a human donor with active COVID-19. The donor label of this sample is uncertain.

The chain is built from TRBV4-1 and TRBJ1-2; D may be TRBD1 (5 bases). V was cut by 4 bases and J by 2 bases, with 14 bases left in between. CDR3 length equals 15 residues. Germline CDR1 and CDR2: MGHRA and YSYEKL. CDR3 sequence: CASSRPGGGNYGYTF. The CDR3 DNA sequence: TGCGCCAGCAGCCGTCCCGGTGGGGGGAACTATGGCTACACCTTC.

This clone was counted between two and nine times. The chain carries TRBV5-1 and TRBJ2-7; tentative D call: TRBD2 (6 bases). The CDR3 spans 13 residues. V lost 5 bases and J 5 bases, leaving 14 bases between the germline ends. Germline V CDR1 and CDR2: SGHRS, YFSETQ. Here the CDR3 reads CASSPGDDDEQYF. CDR3 in DNA: TGCGCCAGCAGTCCGGGGGATGATGACGAGCAGTACTTC.

The CDR3 sequence is CASHPGEGDAFF. CDR3 nucleotide sequence: TGCGCCAGTCATCCGGGGGAGGGTGACGCTTTCTTT. The chain joins TRBV4-3 to TRBJ1-1; D might be TRBD1 (5 bases). V lost 9 bases and J lost 11, with 19 bases in between. The germline V gene encodes CDR1 LGHNA and CDR2 YSLEER. The length of the CDR3 is 12 residues.

V and J are TRBV12-3 or TRBV12-4 and TRBJ1-1; D is ambiguous. This CDR3 has 13 amino acids. The V end lost 3 bases, the J end lost 1 base, and 6 bases lay between the germline ends. This CDR3 is CASSLSQNTEAFF. The CDR3 DNA sequence: TGTGCCAGCAGTTTGTCCCAGAACACTGAAGCTTTCTTT.

V is TRBV2 and J is TRBJ2-5, with 7 bases aligning to TRBD2. The CDR3 loop spans 15 amino acids. V was pared by 6 bases and J by 5 bases, with 12 bases of the junction left unmatched. CDR1 SNHLY and CDR2 FYNNEI come from the germline V gene. The CDR3 here is CASSLGGTSRETQYF. The CDR3 nucleotides read TGTGCCAGCAGCCTCGGGGGGACCTCCAGGGAGACCCAGTACTTC.

The V gene is TRBV6-6, the J gene TRBJ2-5; 14 nucleotides agree with TRBD2. Trimming took 6 bases from V and 4 from J; bases not matched to a gene: 13. Germline CDR1 is MNHNY and CDR2 is SVGAGI (reference sequence). This CDR3 has 18 residues. For the CDR3, the DNA is TGTGCCAGCAGCGGGAGGACTAGCGGGGGGCCACAGGGAGAGACCCAGTACTTC. Translation: CASSGRTSGGPQGETQYF.

The chain has TRBV14 and TRBJ2-2; D ambiguous. The germline V and J ends were trimmed by 0 bases and 1 base, with 12 bases remaining between them. The CDR3 is 17 residues long. Germline V CDR1 and CDR2: SGHDN, FVKESK. Here the CDR3 DNA reads TGTGCCAGCAGCCAAGATTTGGAGCGATTGAACACCGGGGAGCTGTTTTTT. Amino acids: CASSQDLERLNTGELFF.

J is TRBJ2-2 and V is TRBV24-1; D unresolved. This CDR3 has 18 amino acids. The V end lost 2 bases, the J end lost 1 base, and 16 bases lay between the germline ends. Looked up from germline, CDR1 is KGHDR and CDR2 is SFDVKD. CDR3 nucleotides: TGTGCCACCAGTGATTCCCGACCGCTCAGAGGGAACACCGGGGAGCTGTTTTTT. Protein sequence: CATSDSRPLRGNTGELFF.

This clone has only one observation. This sequence joins TRBV28 and TRBJ1-1; D is ambiguous. Per the germline V gene, CDR1 is MDHEN and CDR2 is SYDVKM. The ends were cut back, 5 bases at V and 11 bases at J, with 15 bases in the middle. This CDR3 has 12 residues. This chain's CDR3 is CASSIPRGGAFF. CDR3 nucleotides: TGTGCCAGCAGTATACCCCGCGGTGGGGCTTTCTTT.

This sequence joins TRBV19 and TRBJ2-7; D uncertain. Trimming left V 2 bases short and J 2 bases short, with 7 bases between. The CDR3 has 13 amino acids. Germline lookup yields CDR1 LNHDA and CDR2 SQIVND (reference sequence). The CDR3 DNA follows: TGTGCCAGTAGTATAAGTTGGCCCTACGAGCAGTACTTC. It encodes CASSISWPYEQYF.

The V gene is TRBV10-2, the J gene TRBJ2-1; TRBD2 matches at 12 bases. The CDR3 is made up of 21 amino acids. From germline, CDR1 is WSHSY and CDR2 SAAADI. V gave up 6 bases and J gave up 3 bases; unmatched junction bases: 21. The CDR3 DNA reads as TGCGCCAGCAGCCCCATCTCTGGTGTGCTAGCGGGGGGGAGTGGCTACAATGAGCAGTTCTTC. Its translation: CASSPISGVLAGGSGYNEQFF.

The count of this clone is one. This chain uses TRBV2 with TRBJ2-3, with 7 bases that match TRBD2. The CDR3 loop spans 14 amino acids. Germline V CDR1 and CDR2: SNHLY, FYNNEI. Trimming took 3 bases from V and 3 from J; bases not matched to a gene: 3. The CDR3 sequence: CASSELAVTDTQYF. The CDR3, as DNA: TGTGCCAGCAGTGAGCTAGCGGTGACAGATACGCAGTATTTT.

J is TRBJ1-1 and V is TRBV5-1, with D maybe TRBD1 (6 bases). In germline, CDR1 is SGHRS, CDR2 YFSETQ. The CDR3 is 15 amino acids. V lost 0 bases and J 3 bases, leaving 12 bases between the germline ends. DNA for the CDR3: TGCGCCAGCAGCTTGGCTCCAGGGGAGTACACTGAAGCTTTCTTT. Amino acids: CASSLAPGEYTEAFF.

The V and J genes are TRBV5-5 and TRBJ1-2; 8 bases are shared with TRBD1. Germline CDR1 reads SGHKS; CDR2 reads YYEKEE (reference sequence). J lost 2 bases, V lost 5 bases, and 5 bases had no gene match. CDR3 length equals 14 residues. This CDR3 is CASSTGGMNYGYTF. CDR3 sequence (DNA): TGTGCCAGCAGTACAGGGGGGATGAACTATGGCTACACCTTC.

The rearrangement links TRBV10-3 to TRBJ2-1; 12 bases align to TRBD1. The CDR3 has 21 residues. J lost 7 bases, V lost 6 bases, and 25 bases had no gene match. Looked up from germline, CDR1 is ENHRY and CDR2 is SYGVKD. The CDR3 DNA is TGTGCCATCAGCGCTAACTTTGGGGACAGGGGGCGTAAAGTGGAGCCTAATGAGCAGTTCTTC. It encodes CAISANFGDRGRKVEPNEQFF.

This clone was seen a handful of times. The genes are TRBV7-6 and TRBJ2-7; weak D call: TRBD1 (6 bases). Germline V CDR1 and CDR2: SGHVS, FNYEAQ. The CDR3 has 13 amino acids. The V end lost 0 bases, the J end lost 4 bases, and 7 bases lay between the germline ends. The CDR3 sequence: CASSLAQGYEQYF. The CDR3 DNA reads TGTGCCAGCAGCTTAGCGCAGGGGTACGAGCAGTACTTC.

This sequence joins TRBV29-1 and TRBJ2-5; D perhaps matches TRBD1 (6 bases). With 4 bases removed from V and 4 bases from J, the gap between germline ends came to 10 bases. This CDR3 contains 12 residues. CDR1 SQVTM and CDR2 ANQGSEA come from the germline V gene. The chain's CDR3 is CSVAHRAETQYF. CDR3 nucleotide sequence: TGCAGCGTTGCTCACAGGGCAGAGACCCAGTACTTC. The full variable domain, with the rest looked up from reference TRBV29-1 and TRBJ2-5, is SAVISQKPSRDICQRGTSLTIQCQVDSQVTMMFWYRQQPGQSLTLIATANQGSEATYESGFVIDKFPISRPNLTFSTLTVSNMSPEDSSIYLCSVAHRAETQYFGPGTRLLVL.

The rearrangement joins TRBV11-2 to TRBJ1-1; possible D gene TRBD1, 6 bases. The CDR3 spans 15 residues. Looked up from germline, CDR1 is SGHAT and CDR2 is FQNNGV. The germline V and J ends were trimmed by 0 bases and 11 bases, with 19 bases remaining between them. For the CDR3, the DNA is TGTGCCAGCAGCTTAGATAGGGGGATCGGGCCGTGGGCTTTCTTT. Translating it yields CASSLDRGIGPWAFF. Full variable domain (remainder filled in from reference TRBV11-2 and TRBJ1-1): EAGVAQSPRYKIIEKRQSVAFWCNPISGHATLYWYQQILGQGPKLLIQFQNNGVVDDSQLPKDRFSAERLKGVDSTLKIQPAKLEDSAVYLCASSLDRGIGPWAFFGQGTRLTVV.

The genes are TRBV18 and TRBJ2-3; 10 bases line up with TRBD2. This CDR3 region has 16 residues. The germline CDR1 and CDR2 sequences are KGHSH and LQKENI. V was clipped by 4 bases and J by 1 base; unmatched bases: 5. The CDR3 sequence is CASSRRTSGGTDTQYF. CDR3 bases: TGTGCCAGCTCACGGAGGACTAGCGGAGGCACAGATACGCAGTATTTT.

V is TRBV5-6 and J is TRBJ1-6; TRBD1 agrees at 7 bases. Looked up from germline, CDR1 is SGHDT and CDR2 is YYEEEE. The CDR3 runs 15 residues. With V trimmed by 4 bases and J by 8 bases, 9 bases remained unmatched. For the CDR3, the DNA is TGTGCCAGCAGCATAACAGGGGTTTTTGATTCACCCCTCCACTTT. Amino acid sequence: CASSITGVFDSPLHF.

Note on this clone: This sample includes further DNA sequences coding for the same CDR3. CDR3: CASSSGGATDTQYF. The CDR3 DNA is TGTGCCAGCAGTAGCGGGGGGGCGACAGATACGCAGTATTTT. The V gene is TRBV6-4, the J gene TRBJ2-3, with TRBD2 identical over 10 bases. The CDR3 runs 14 residues. The junction had 2 bases not matched to a gene; V was cut back by 5 bases and J by 3 bases. Germline CDR1 and CDR2: MRHNA and SNTAGT.

The chain couples TRBV19 to TRBJ2-7; TRBD1 matches 11 bases. CDR1 LNHDA and CDR2 SQIVND come from the germline V gene (reference sequence). The junction had 5 bases not matched to a gene; V was cut back by 4 bases and J by 3 bases. The CDR3 length is 15 residues. The CDR3 nucleotides are TGTGCCAGTAGTACTTGGACAGGGGGCATCTACGAGCAGTACTTC. Protein: CASSTWTGGIYEQYF.

The chain recombines TRBV6-6 with TRBJ1-5; 7 bases fit TRBD1. Losses at the gene ends were 8 bases for V and 15 bases for J; bases not matched to a gene: 16. CDR3 length: 13 amino acids. Germline V gives CDR1 MNHNY, CDR2 SVGAGI (reference sequence). CDR3 sequence: CASHSGRDSLLHF. As DNA, the CDR3 is TGTGCCAGCCATTCCGGCCGGGACAGCCTTCTGCATTTT.

V and J are TRBV6-5 and TRBJ1-6; 8 bases line up with TRBD1. There are 15 residues in the CDR3. Germline V gene lookup returns CDR1 MNHEY and CDR2 SVGAGI. Trimming removed 6 bases from V and 8 bases from J; junction bases left unmatched: 9. The CDR3 loop reads CASRPAGGEDSPLHF. The CDR3, as DNA: TGTGCCAGCAGGCCTGCAGGGGGCGAGGATTCACCCCTCCACTTT.

The V call is TRBV5-6, the J call TRBJ2-2; 9 bases match TRBD1. The CDR3 is 15 amino acids. With 5 bases clipped from V and 6 bases from J, the junction kept 8 bases outside the gene matches. Per the germline V gene, CDR1 is SGHDT and CDR2 is YYEEEE. The CDR3 DNA is TGTGCCAGCAGAACCCGGGACAGGGTACCCGGGGAGCTGTTTTTT. Its translation: CASRTRDRVPGELFF.

The J gene is TRBJ2-7, the V gene TRBV19; 7 bases fit TRBD2. The CDR3 loop spans 13 amino acids. V dropped 8 bases and J dropped 3; count of bases not matched to a gene: 7. Germline CDR1 reads LNHDA; CDR2 reads SQIVND (reference sequence). For the CDR3, the DNA is TGTGCCAGTGAGGGAGGGGCAAGCTACGAGCAGTACTTC. It is translated as CASEGGASYEQYF.

J is TRBJ2-7 and V is TRBV21-1; no check of the table's D call, TRBD1, against the DNA was made. TRBV21-1 is shown as a pseudogene. This CDR3 has 13 residues. CDR3 amino acids: CAITGQGCSEQYF. Here the CDR3 DNA reads TGTGCCATTACGGGACAGGGTTGTAGCGAGCAGTACTTC.

The chain recombines TRBV5-1 with TRBJ1-6, with D unclear. Trimming stripped 2 bases from V and 1 base from J, with 31 bases between. The germline V gene has CDR1 SGHRS and CDR2 YFSETQ. The CDR3 runs to 23 residues. CDR3 DNA: TGCGCCAGCAGCTTTTTAAAGGTTGACGTGCGGGCCCAAAGGCGGTCCTATAATTCACCCCTCCACTTT. As protein: CASSFLKVDVRAQRRSYNSPLHF.